The subject of this entry is one T cell receptor beta chain. This clonotype was recorded many times. The antigen it binds to is not known. Qualities for individual bases were not recorded, and no much larger clone is one base off. The sample is drawn from a study of T cell repertoires in cytomegalovirus infection (dated by TCRdb to between 2017 and 2020). About the study as a whole: Because public TCR beta signatures pointed to carriage of CMV infection together with the matching HLA type, the HLA type of each donor mattered for the analysis.

The germline V end is reduced by 5 bases and the J end by 0 bases; junction bases left unmatched: 4. The CDR3 has 15 amino acids, counting the end cysteine and phenylalanine. CDR3 DNA only is kept here, 45 bases in frame from base 1. The full study reports these points: The ex vivo response was dominated by HLA-C-restricted CMV-specific TCR beta clonotypes, and the single most frequent clonotype in two of eight donors was supplied by these HLA-C-restricted clonotypes. In both this cohort and an independent cohort of several hundred donors, the cumulative frequency of public TCR beta family members distinguished carriers of CMV infection plus the relevant HLA type.

Instrument used: Illumina HiSeq 1500. TCRdb's own reprocessing of the public reads used fastp at Q25 and MiXCR and kept productive beta chains. Each record represents a unique CDR3 protein, reported with the most common genes and DNA among its rows. For this sample there are under 100,000 distinct CDR3 sequences; 3.7% appear just once. The ten biggest clones cover 3.5% to 6% of the sample. Sequenced sample: PBMCs. The rearrangement joined TRBV12-3 or TRBV12-4 to TRBJ1-3, and TRBD1 matches 7 of the central bases. This receptor was taken from a human donor in good health (CMV status not recorded). Some clones in this sample may be carry-over from other donors' samples. The nucleotide sequence is given as TGTGCCAGCAGTGTCGGGACAGTCTCTGGAAACACCATATATTTT. Translation gives CASSVGTVSGNTIYF.